These 23 T cell receptor beta chains were all obtained from the same sample, sequenced in a study of shared T cell receptors in the human thymus. Sequenced by immunoSEQ multiplex PCR; TCRdb stores in-frame clones only, minus some. In the table there are about 610,000 clones, 85% to 90% of which are singletons. These data also featured in a second study, about human thymus T cells.

The specimen was thymocytes. These receptors all come from a boy in the first two years of life with a congenital heart defect.

J is TRBJ2-5 and V is TRBV4-2; 7 bases are a match to TRBD2. V was pared by 0 bases and J by 7 bases, with 5 bases of the junction left unmatched. CDR3 length: 14 amino acids. CDR1 and CDR2 from the germline V gene are LGHNA and YNFKEQ. CDR3 loop: CASSQDVRERTQYF. The CDR3, as DNA: TGTGCCAGCAGCCAAGATGTGCGGGAGAGGACCCAGTACTTC.

The genes are TRBV11-2 and TRBJ2-7; 8 bases map to TRBD2. V was pared by 4 bases and J by 2 bases, with 7 bases of the junction left unmatched. This CDR3 is 15 amino acids long. The V gene's germline CDR1 is SGHAT and CDR2 FQNNGV. As DNA, the CDR3 is TGTGCCAGCAGCTCTAGCGGGCCCTTCCCCTACGAGCAGTACTTC. It specifies CASSSSGPFPYEQYF.

The genes are TRBV7-2 and TRBJ2-1; TRBD1 matches at 10 bases. V gave up 5 bases and J gave up 2 bases; unmatched junction bases: 12. This CDR3 region has 18 residues. Germline V gives CDR1 SGHTA, CDR2 FQGNSA. In DNA form, the CDR3 reads TGTGCCAGCAGCGCGGACAGGGGGAAGATGGGAACCTACAATGAGCAGTTCTTC. This codes for CASSADRGKMGTYNEQFF.

In its sample, this clone was seen once. V usage is TRBV29-1 and J usage is TRBJ1-1, with D unclear. The CDR3 covers 15 residues. The ends were cut back, 0 bases at V and 1 base at J, with 12 bases in the middle. Germline V gives CDR1 SQVTM, CDR2 ANQGSEA. The CDR3: CSVEDGRVENTEAFF. Written as DNA, the CDR3 is TGCAGCGTTGAAGATGGGAGGGTAGAGAACACTGAAGCTTTCTTT.

The rearrangement links TRBV2 to TRBJ2-4; tentative D call: TRBD2 (6 bases). Germline V CDR1 and CDR2: SNHLY, FYNNEI. CDR3 length equals 17 residues. The germline V and J ends were trimmed by 4 bases and 8 bases, with 24 bases remaining between them. The CDR3 protein is CASSVEWEDPQGDIQYF. The CDR3 region has the DNA TGTGCCAGCAGTGTCGAGTGGGAGGACCCCCAGGGAGACATTCAGTACTTC.

The chain uses TRBV11-3 and TRBJ2-3; TRBD2 matches at 7 bases. This CDR3 has 15 amino acids. Germline CDR1 and CDR2: SGHNT and YENEEA. V lost 4 bases and J lost 3; bases outside the gene matches: 7. CDR3 protein: CASSCGAGETDTQYF. The CDR3, as DNA: TGTGCCAGCAGCTGTGGGGCGGGGGAAACAGATACGCAGTATTTT.

The chain has TRBV15 and TRBJ2-7, with 8 nucleotides matching TRBD2. V shed 8 bases, J shed 2 bases, and the junction held 8 bases outside the gene matches. The CDR3 loop spans 14 amino acids. In germline, CDR1 is LNHNV, CDR2 YYDKDF (reference sequence). The CDR3 DNA reads as TGTGCCACCGGGGCCCGGGGACTAGCCTACGAGCAGTACTTC. This codes for CATGARGLAYEQYF.

The chain uses TRBV6-4 and TRBJ1-1; TRBD1 is a possible D gene (6 bases). The germline V gene has CDR1 MRHNA and CDR2 SNTAGT. The CDR3 is 13 residues long. Trimming removed 3 bases from V and 1 base from J, with 6 bases in between. The CDR3 sequence is CASSEGANTEAFF. In nucleotides, the CDR3 is TGTGCCAGCAGTGAGGGGGCGAACACTGAAGCTTTCTTT.

The chain combines TRBV2 with TRBJ2-7, with TRBD2 matching 10 bases. The CDR3 has 14 residues. Per the germline V gene, CDR1 is SNHLY and CDR2 is FYNNEI. With V trimmed by 1 base and J by 5 bases, 2 bases remained unmatched. This CDR3 reads CASSEGLAGDEQYF. In DNA, the CDR3 is TGTGCCAGCAGTGAAGGGCTAGCGGGAGACGAGCAGTACTTC.

The CDR3 DNA follows: TGTGCCAGCAGCCAAAGGACTAGCGCTAGAGAGACCCAGTACTTC. Its translation: CASSQRTSARETQYF. The V gene is TRBV14, the J gene TRBJ2-5, with 9 nucleotides matching TRBD2. This CDR3 has 15 amino acids. V was pared by 2 bases and J by 4 bases, with 5 bases of the junction left unmatched. Germline-derived CDR1 and CDR2 are SGHDN and FVKESK.

This chain uses TRBV7-6 with TRBJ2-7, with D unresolved. In germline, CDR1 is SGHVS, CDR2 FNYEAQ. V was pared by 0 bases and J by 2 bases, with 8 bases between. The CDR3 length is 14 residues. CDR3 bases: TGTGCCAGCAGCTTAGCCCGGGTCCCCTACGAGCAGTACTTC. Encoded protein: CASSLARVPYEQYF. Using reference TRBV7-6 and TRBJ2-7 for the parts outside the CDR3, the full variable domain is GAGVSQSPRYKVTKRGQDVALRCDPISGHVSLYWYRQALGQGPEFLTYFNYEAQQDKSGLPNDRFSAERPEGSISTLTIQRTEQRDSAMYRCASSLARVPYEQYFGPGTRLTVT.

This rearrangement joins TRBV30 to TRBJ2-2; 11 nucleotides match TRBD2. The CDR3 covers 19 residues. The V gene end was trimmed by 4 bases and the J gene end by 1 base; junction bases not matched to a gene: 14. Germline-derived CDR1 and CDR2 are GTSNPN and SVGIG (reference sequence). The CDR3 region has the DNA TGTGCCTGGACTTTTGGGGTTAGGGGACTAGCGGAGAACACCGGGGAGCTGTTTTTT. Protein: CAWTFGVRGLAENTGELFF. Together with reference TRBV30 and TRBJ2-2, the CDR3 gives the full variable domain: SQTIHQWPATLVQPVGSPLSLECTVEGTSNPNLYWYRQAAGRGLQLLFYSVGIGQISSEVPQNLSASRPQDRQFILSSKKLLLSDSGFYLCAWTFGVRGLAENTGELFFGEGSRLTVL.

The chain uses TRBV4-1 and TRBJ2-2; 7 nucleotides align to TRBD1. The CDR3 runs 16 residues. Germline V CDR1 and CDR2: MGHRA, YSYEKL. Trimming removed 0 bases from V and 6 bases from J; junction bases left unmatched: 7. CDR3 region: CASSQDPDRESGELFF. In DNA form, the CDR3 reads TGCGCCAGCAGCCAAGACCCCGACAGGGAATCCGGGGAGCTGTTTTTT.

V is TRBV5-1 and J is TRBJ2-3, with unresolved D. Trimming pared 4 bases from V and 2 bases from J, leaving 8 bases between. Germline V CDR1 and CDR2: SGHRS, YFSETQ. The CDR3 has 13 amino acids. The CDR3 region is CASSTNSTDTQYF. The CDR3 DNA sequence: TGCGCCAGCAGCACAAATTCCACAGATACGCAGTATTTT. Drawing the rest from reference TRBV5-1 and TRBJ2-3, the complete variable domain is KAGVTQTPRYLIKTRGQQVTLSCSPISGHRSVSWYQQTPGQGLQFLFEYFSETQRNKGNFPGRFSGRQFSNSRSEMNVSTLELGDSALYLCASSTNSTDTQYFGPGTRLTVL.

This clone has a handful of counts. The DNA for the CDR3 is TGCGCCAGCAGCCAAGTTCGGGGTCTTGGGGGGGAGACCCAGTACTTC. Its protein is CASSQVRGLGGETQYF. The chain combines TRBV4-1 with TRBJ2-5, with D tentatively TRBD2 (6 bases). The ends were cut back, 1 base at V and 5 bases at J, with 17 bases in the middle. The CDR3 contains 16 residues. Germline V gene sequence: CDR1 MGHRA, CDR2 YSYEKL.

This clone was counted only a few times. The chain joins TRBV2 to TRBJ1-4; 7 bases align to TRBD1. Germline lookup yields CDR1 SNHLY and CDR2 FYNNEI. The CDR3 runs 16 residues. V lost 6 bases and J lost 1; bases outside the gene matches: 8. The CDR3 DNA sequence: TGTGCCAGCAGAGGTCCGGGACAGAGAACTAATGAAAAACTGTTTTTT. Translated, it gives CASRGPGQRTNEKLFF.

The gene calls are TRBV4-2 and TRBJ2-3; 9 bases are a match to TRBD2. J gave up 1 base and V 1 base, and 9 bases lay outside the gene matches. Germline CDR1 reads LGHNA; CDR2 reads YNFKEQ. This CDR3 is 18 amino acids long. The CDR3 nucleotides read TGTGCCAGCAGCCAAGTACAGCGGGAGGCCCGGGGCACAGATACGCAGTATTTT. Protein sequence: CASSQVQREARGTDTQYF.

This clone was seen a handful of times. The rearrangement joins TRBV12-5 to TRBJ1-5, with 7 bases matching TRBD1. V dropped 3 bases and J dropped 1; count of bases not matched to a gene: 9. Germline assignment: CDR1 LGHNT and CDR2 FRNRAP. The CDR3 has 17 residues. For the CDR3, the DNA is TGTGCTAGTGGTTTAGGACAGGCCCTTCCCAGCAATCAGCCCCAGCATTTT. Translation gives CASGLGQALPSNQPQHF.

This chain links TRBV4-1 with TRBJ2-6; D gene ambiguous. Trimming took 1 base from V and 2 from J, leaving 3 bases between them. Germline V gene sequence: CDR1 MGHRA, CDR2 YSYEKL. This CDR3 contains 14 residues. The CDR3 loop is CASSQGAGANVLTF. Written as DNA, the CDR3 is TGCGCCAGCAGCCAAGGAGCTGGGGCCAACGTCCTGACTTTC.

This clone was observed a handful of times. The rearrangement uses TRBV6-1 and TRBJ1-5; 9 bases line up with TRBD1. The CDR3 totals 14 residues. From germline, CDR1 is MNHNS and CDR2 SASEGT. V was clipped by 6 bases and J by 3 bases; unmatched bases: 3. The CDR3 reads CASRRTGDNQPQHF. As DNA, the CDR3 is TGTGCCAGCAGAAGGACAGGGGACAATCAGCCCCAGCATTTT.

This sequence joins TRBV9 and TRBJ2-7; the D gene is possibly TRBD2 (5 bases). This CDR3 contains 15 residues. V lost 3 bases, J lost 9 bases, and 22 bases lay in between. Germline lookup yields CDR1 SGDLS and CDR2 YYNGEE. CDR3 sequence: CASSGPVQEEVVQYF. Here the CDR3 DNA reads TGTGCCAGCAGCGGCCCCGTGCAGGAGGAGGTTGTGCAGTACTTC.

For the CDR3, the DNA is TGCGCCAGCAGCTTGAGGACAGGGGGCAACGGGGAGGCCTCGAGCACAGATACGCAGTATTTT. Amino acid sequence: CASSLRTGGNGEASSTDTQYF. J is TRBJ2-3 and V is TRBV5-1; TRBD1 matches at 11 bases. CDR1 is SGHRS and CDR2 is YFSETQ in the germline V gene. The CDR3 runs 21 residues. Trimming took 1 base from V and 0 from J; bases not matched to a gene: 16.

This clone is a singleton in its sample. The genes are TRBV27 and TRBJ2-1, with 10 bases identical to TRBD2. Germline trimming cut 5 bases from V and 0 bases from J; bases unmatched to any gene: 10. CDR1 is MNHEY, CDR2 SMNVEV, per germline (reference sequence). The CDR3 runs to 18 residues. CDR3 sequence reads: CASSPFSGRLSSYNEQFF. The CDR3 DNA reads as TGTGCCAGCAGTCCCTTTAGCGGGAGGCTTTCCTCCTACAATGAGCAGTTCTTC.